This T cell receptor beta chain was captured in a study of identifying expanded T cells in peripheral blood (dated by TCRdb to between 2019 and 2020). Regarding the research as a whole: Separate aliquots of the same genomic DNA pool were sequenced to produce technical replicates, and four replicates were compared in pairs.

Of note for this clone: Its binding antigen is unknown. No much larger clone exists at a distance of one base, and base qualities are not known.

Relative to germline, V is missing 5 bases and J is missing 11 bases, with 8 bases of the junction outside any gene match. Via the germline V gene (reference sequence), CDR1 is LNHDA and CDR2 SQIVND. The CDR3 goes from the cysteine to the phenylalanine over 12 residues. Just CDR3 DNA is preserved here, 36 bases in frame from base 1. TCRbeta CDR3 regions were profiled with the immunoSEQ Assay using bias-controlled multiplex PCR amplification of genomic DNA. The published analysis was carried out like this. To quantify the absolute abundance of each unique TCRbeta CDR3 region, the sequences were collapsed and filtered. Differential abundance was assessed using a binomial (Fisher-equivalent) model and a beta-binomial model in which time-dependent variance fitted from healthy donors was added. Any clone with fewer than 5 combined templates was excluded, and a clone was called differentially abundant if its Benjamini-Hochberg FDR was below 0.01. Beta-binomial variance was modeled as a function of total template count across the two samples using the form v = (b*log(k)+a)^2. The clones in this table, taken by TCRdb from immuneACCESS, are in-frame only. Not every clone is retained; where verified, under half of the shortfall comes from an unresolved V gene, and the cause of the rest is unknown. V and J calls plus clone size are reproduced from that table; the DNA served to infer D and trimming. Recorded for this sample are tens of thousands of clones; approximately 91% of them occurred a single time. The ten biggest clones cover around 6% of the sample.

Study-wide conclusions, independent of this receptor: The binomial model flagged 0.9 to 1.5 differentially abundant clones between technical replicates but 15 to 17 over two weeks and roughly 19 over roughly 4 weeks. For all healthy donors, the variance in clone template counts between roughly 2-week samples rose significantly as total template count increased. It was expected by the authors that biological variance in healthy repertoires might increase further over much longer intervals, such as months to years. Across all healthy-donor time intervals, the beta-binomial model significantly cut both the number of clones called differentially abundant and the false-positive rate.

During the collection period, no immune events, such as infections, were documented for the healthy donors. Time-dependent variance in a beta-binomial model of T-cell clone differential abundance was calibrated using healthy-donor blood repertoires as a training cohort. The training cohort included some ten healthy donors, of whom 3 were female and 7 were male. The donors were between roughly 29 and 65 years old, with an average age of approximately 45 years. Whole blood, obtained from a commercial supplier, was collected from each healthy donor at three time points spaced around two weeks apart. Genomic DNA was extracted from unsorted whole blood for immunosequencing.

The receptor chain draws on TRBV19 and TRBJ1-1, with 7 bases in between that match TRBD1. This TCR came from a person between 18 and 75 years old in good health. Sequenced material: blood. The DNA sequence is given as TGTGCCAGTAGTCCGGGACAGATTTTGGCTTTCTTT. It is translated as CASSPGQILAFF.